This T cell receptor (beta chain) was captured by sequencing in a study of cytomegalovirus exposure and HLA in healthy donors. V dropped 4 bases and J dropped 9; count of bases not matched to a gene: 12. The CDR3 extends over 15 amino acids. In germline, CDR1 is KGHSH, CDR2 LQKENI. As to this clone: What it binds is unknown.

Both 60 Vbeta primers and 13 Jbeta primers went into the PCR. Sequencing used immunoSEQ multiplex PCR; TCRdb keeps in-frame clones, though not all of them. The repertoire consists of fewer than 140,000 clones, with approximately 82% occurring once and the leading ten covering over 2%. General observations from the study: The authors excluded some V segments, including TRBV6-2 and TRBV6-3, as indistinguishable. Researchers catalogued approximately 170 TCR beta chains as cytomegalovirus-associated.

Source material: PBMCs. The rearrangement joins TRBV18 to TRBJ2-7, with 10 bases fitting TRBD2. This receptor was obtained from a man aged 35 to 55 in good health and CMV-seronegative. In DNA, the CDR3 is TGTGCCAGCTCACAGATGGCTAGCGGGGGAGACAGGCAGTACTTC. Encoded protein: CASSQMASGGDRQYF. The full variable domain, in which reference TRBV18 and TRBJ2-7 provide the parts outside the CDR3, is NAGVMQNPRHLVRRRGQEARLRCSPMKGHSHVYWYRQLPEEGLKFMVYLQKENIIDESGMPKERFSAEFPKEGPSILRIQQVVRGDSAAYFCASSQMASGGDRQYFGPGTRLTVT.